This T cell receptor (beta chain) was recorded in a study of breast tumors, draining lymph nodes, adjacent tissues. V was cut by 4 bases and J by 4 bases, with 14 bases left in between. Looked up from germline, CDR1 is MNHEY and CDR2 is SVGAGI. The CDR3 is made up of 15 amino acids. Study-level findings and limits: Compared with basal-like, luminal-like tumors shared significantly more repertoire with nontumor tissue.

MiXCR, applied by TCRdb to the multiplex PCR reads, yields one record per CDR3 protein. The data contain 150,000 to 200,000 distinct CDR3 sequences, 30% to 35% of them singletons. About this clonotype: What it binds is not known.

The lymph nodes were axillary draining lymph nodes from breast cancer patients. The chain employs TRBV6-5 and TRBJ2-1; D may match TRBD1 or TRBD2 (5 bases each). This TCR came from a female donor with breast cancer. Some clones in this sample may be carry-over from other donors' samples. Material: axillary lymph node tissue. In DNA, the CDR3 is TGTGCCAGCAGTTCCCCGGTGGGGGTTTACAATGAGCAGTTCTTC. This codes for CASSSPVGVYNEQFF.